The present TCR beta chain was sequenced within a study of regulatory T cells in long-lasting Graves disease. The CDR3 contains 15 residues. V trimming: 0 bases; J trimming: 3 bases; junction bases outside the gene matches: 6. Looked up from germline, CDR1 is DFQATT and CDR2 is SNEGSKA (reference sequence). Time point reported: newly diagnosed GD, antithyroid drugs for less than 3 months. Making the TCR library involved RNA that had been extracted from PBMCs. According to the study, TCR beta libraries were built with iRepertoire HTBI primers and CDR3-region Arm-PCR. TCRdb re-called the multiplex PCR reads with MiXCR, one entry per CDR3 protein. The data hold a few hundred thousand distinct CDR3 sequences, with 13% to 15% observed a single time. The table lists this clonotype with many counts. This sample was shared with a second study, whose subject was T cells in Graves' hyperthyroidism and ophthalmopathy. That source reports: Absent ophthalmopathy progression within 18 months defined stable Graves' hyperthyroidism. Orbital computed tomography and thyroid ultrasound, together with serum TRAb and thyroxine and clinical symptoms, were used for diagnoses. HTBI primers drove first-round RT-PCR of the TCR CDR3.

The V gene is TRBV20-1, the J gene TRBJ2-7, with 9 bases aligning to TRBD1. The source is a woman between 45 and 65 years old with Graves disease. The specimen was peripheral blood mononuclear cells (PBMCs), collected at new diagnosis, from a patient treated with antithyroid drugs. The CDR3 region has the DNA TGCAGTGCTAGAGAAACCGGGACAGGGCTCTACGAGCAGTACTTC. It translates to CSARETGTGLYEQYF.